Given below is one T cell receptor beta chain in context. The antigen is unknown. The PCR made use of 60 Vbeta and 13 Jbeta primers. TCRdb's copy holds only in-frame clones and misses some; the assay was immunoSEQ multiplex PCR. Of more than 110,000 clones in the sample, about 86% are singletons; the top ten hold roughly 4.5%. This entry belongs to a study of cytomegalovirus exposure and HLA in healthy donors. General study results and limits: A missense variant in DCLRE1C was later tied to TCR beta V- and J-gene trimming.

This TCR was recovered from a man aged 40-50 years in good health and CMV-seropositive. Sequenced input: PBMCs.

The CDR3 nucleotides read TGTGCCAGCAGTTTTCCGGGACAGCATGAAGCTTTCTTT. The encoded protein is CASSFPGQHEAFF. This chain connects TRBV6-5 to TRBJ1-1, with 7 bases matching TRBD1. Germline values: CDR1 MNHEY, CDR2 SVGAGI. This CDR3 contains 13 residues. V lost 4 bases, J lost 7 bases, and 6 bases stayed unmatched.